These 22 T cell receptor beta chains came from one sample sequenced in a study of blood T cell repertoires in COVID-19 (dated by TCRdb to 2020 to 2022). The method was the immunoSEQ multiplex PCR assay. What TCRdb holds here is the immuneACCESS table cut down to in-frame rearrangements. Part of the clones is not present; checked against another copy, under half of the missing clones reflect an unresolved V gene, and the others are unexplained. The sample table lists about 380,000 clones, around 87% of them with a count of one. The ten largest clones capture roughly 1.4% of the sample. The sequenced material came from PBMCs or T cells enriched from blood (not recorded which). The receptors were gathered from a man aged 30 to 45 who had recovered from COVID-19.

J is TRBJ1-5 and V is TRBV10-3, with a weak D call TRBD1 (5 bases). Trimming pared 0 bases from V and 6 bases from J, leaving 6 bases between. CDR1 is ENHRY, CDR2 SYGVKD, per germline. The length of the CDR3 is 13 residues. DNA for the CDR3: TGTGCCATCAGTGAGTCGGGGGGTCAGCCCCAGCATTTT. Amino acids: CAISESGGQPQHF.

The chain recombines TRBV7-8 with TRBJ1-2, with D hard to call. V lost 1 base and J lost 8, with 11 bases in between. CDR3 length: 13 amino acids. The germline gives CDR1 SGHVS, CDR2 FQNEAQ. DNA of the CDR3: TGTGCCAGCAGCTTAGGCATAGCGAAGGGCTACACCTTC. It specifies CASSLGIAKGYTF. The full variable domain, with the rest looked up from reference TRBV7-8 and TRBJ1-2, is GAGVSQSPRYKVAKRGQDVALRCDPISGHVSLFWYQQALGQGPEFLTYFQNEAQLDKSGLPSDRFFAERPEGSVSTLKIQRTQQEDSAVYLCASSLGIAKGYTFGSGTRLTVV.

V and J are TRBV3-1 (or the pseudogene TRBV3-2) and TRBJ1-4; possible D gene TRBD1, 6 bases. With 4 bases removed from V and 8 bases from J, the gap between germline ends came to 20 bases. The CDR3 contains 16 residues. Per germline, CDR1 LGHDT and CDR2 YNNKEL (reference sequence). In DNA form, the CDR3 reads TGTGCCAGCAGCCCGACAAGCCGGGACACCCGAGAAAAACTGTTTTTT. Amino acid sequence: CASSPTSRDTREKLFF.

The V and J genes are TRBV6-5 and TRBJ2-2; 8 positions agree with TRBD2. In germline, CDR1 is MNHEY, CDR2 SVGAGI. V trimming: 5 bases; J trimming: 3 bases; junction bases outside the gene matches: 5. The CDR3 totals 15 residues. The CDR3 DNA reads TGTGCCAGCAGTCAAAGCGGGGGCTACACCGGGGAGCTGTTTTTT. Translation: CASSQSGGYTGELFF.

This chain uses TRBV10-3 with TRBJ1-1; 8 bases agree with TRBD1. With 3 bases clipped from V and 6 bases from J, the junction kept 6 bases outside the gene matches. The germline V gene has CDR1 ENHRY and CDR2 SYGVKD. This CDR3 region has 14 residues. The CDR3: CAISDPGGGAEAFF. DNA for the CDR3: TGTGCCATCAGTGATCCAGGGGGCGGTGCTGAAGCTTTCTTT.

This clone was recorded once. The chain joins TRBV4-2 to TRBJ2-3; 12 nucleotides line up with TRBD2. After removal of 5 bases from V and 3 bases from J, the junction contained 6 bases not matched to a gene. This CDR3 spans 16 amino acids. Germline V lookup: CDR1 LGHNA, CDR2 YNFKEQ. This CDR3 reads CASSTLTSGGTDTQYF. The DNA of the CDR3 is TGTGCCAGCAGCACGCTTACTAGCGGGGGGACAGATACGCAGTATTTT.

This chain uses TRBV23-1 with TRBJ2-5; D is uncertain. TRBV23-1 is labeled an ORF, and its function is uncertain. This CDR3 region has 16 residues. Trimming cost V 6 bases and J 0 bases, with 17 bases left between them. Written as DNA, the CDR3 is TGCGCCAGCAGCCTCAACGGTGTACAGTACCAAGAGACCCAGTACTTC. This codes for CASSLNGVQYQETQYF.

The chain links TRBV19 to TRBJ2-7; 12 nucleotides line up with TRBD1. The V gene's germline CDR1 is LNHDA and CDR2 SQIVND (reference sequence). With 6 bases clipped from V and 5 bases from J, the junction kept 8 bases outside the gene matches. CDR3 length: 15 residues. CDR3 region: CASRSHGTGGDEQYF. The CDR3 DNA is TGTGCCAGTAGGAGTCACGGGACAGGGGGCGACGAGCAGTACTTC.

The J gene is TRBJ2-7, the V gene TRBV9; TRBD1 matches at 7 bases. This CDR3 is built from 17 residues. Trimming at V came to 4 bases and at J to 2 bases, leaving 15 bases not matched to a gene. Germline V gene sequence: CDR1 SGDLS, CDR2 YYNGEE. CDR3 in DNA: TGTGCCAGCAGCCTAGCCATCGACAGGGATGAACCCTACGAGCAGTACTTC. It encodes CASSLAIDRDEPYEQYF. The variable domain in full, completed from reference TRBV9 and TRBJ2-7, reads DSGVTQTPKHLITATGQRVTLRCSPRSGDLSVYWYQQSLDQGLQFLIQYYNGEERAKGNILERFSAQQFPDLHSELNLSSLELGDSALYFCASSLAIDRDEPYEQYFGPGTRLTVT.

V gene TRBV19 combines with J gene TRBJ2-5; D perhaps matches TRBD1 (5 bases). The CDR3 extends over 14 amino acids. Germline V gene sequence: CDR1 LNHDA, CDR2 SQIVND (reference sequence). Trimming removed 3 bases at V and 2 bases at J, with 10 bases between. In DNA, the CDR3 is TGTGCCAGTAGTATCCGACAGAATCAAGAGACCCAGTACTTC. This gives the protein CASSIRQNQETQYF.

This chain joins TRBV18 and TRBJ1-5, with D tentatively TRBD1 (6 bases). In germline, CDR1 is KGHSH, CDR2 LQKENI. CDR3 size: 15 residues. Trimming removed 4 bases from V and 7 bases from J, with 17 bases in between. CDR3 region: CASSQGDIGRQPQHF. The DNA of the CDR3 is TGTGCCAGCTCACAGGGGGACATCGGGCGGCAGCCCCAGCATTTT.

The chain links TRBV3-1 (or the pseudogene TRBV3-2) to TRBJ1-1; D is possibly TRBD1 (5 bases). CDR3 length equals 15 residues. Trimming stripped 4 bases from V and 0 bases from J, with 12 bases between. CDR1 LGHDT and CDR2 YNNKEL come from the germline V gene (reference sequence). Written as DNA, the CDR3 is TGTGCCAGCAGCCCAGACAGTTTTGTGAACACTGAAGCTTTCTTT. It yields the protein CASSPDSFVNTEAFF.

The chain combines TRBV6-5 with TRBJ1-4; 8 bases are a match to TRBD1. The trim removed 6 bases at V and 7 bases at J, leaving 7 bases unmatched. The CDR3 is 14 residues long. CDR1 MNHEY and CDR2 SVGAGI come from the germline V gene. The CDR3 is CASRTRTGPEKLFF. The CDR3 DNA follows: TGTGCCAGCAGGACCCGGACAGGGCCTGAAAAACTGTTTTTT.

V usage is TRBV7-9 and J usage is TRBJ2-1, with 10 bases matching TRBD1. CDR1 and CDR2 (germline): SEHNR, FQNEAQ (reference sequence). V gave up 8 bases and J gave up 6 bases; unmatched junction bases: 10. CDR3 length: 15 residues. As DNA, the CDR3 is TGTGCCAGCCCATGGCCGGGACAGGGGTCCAATGAGCAGTTCTTC. The encoded protein is CASPWPGQGSNEQFF.

This rearrangement joins TRBV12-3 or TRBV12-4 to TRBJ1-1, with D unclear. The CDR3 runs 12 residues. Trimming took off 6 bases at V and 2 bases at J, with 7 bases between the two ends. The CDR3 DNA is TGTGCCAGCAGCCCCCCAAACACTGAAGCTTTCTTT. The encoded protein is CASSPPNTEAFF.

The chain links TRBV27 to TRBJ2-1; TRBD2 matches 9 bases. CDR3 length: 15 residues. Looked up from germline, CDR1 is MNHEY and CDR2 is SMNVEV (reference sequence). V trimming: 3 bases; J trimming: 4 bases; junction bases outside the gene matches: 4. The CDR3 is CASSLGRGGYNEQFF. Written as DNA, the CDR3 is TGTGCCAGCAGTTTGGGGCGGGGGGGATACAATGAGCAGTTCTTC.

The rearrangement links TRBV4-2 to TRBJ1-2; D call uncertain. This CDR3 has 15 residues. Between the trimmed V and J ends, which lost 0 bases and 2 bases, there was a span of 10 bases. Germline V gene sequence: CDR1 LGHNA, CDR2 YNFKEQ. CDR3 residues: CASSQDVTMNYGYTF. DNA of the CDR3: TGTGCCAGCAGCCAAGATGTTACTATGAACTATGGCTACACCTTC.

This chain uses TRBV5-6 with TRBJ1-1; tentative D call: TRBD1 (5 bases). Germline assignment: CDR1 SGHDT and CDR2 YYEEEE. This CDR3 has 14 amino acids. Deletions cut 1 base from V and 1 base from J, with 8 bases between. CDR3 region: CASSLRQGNTEAFF. The CDR3 nucleotides are TGTGCCAGCAGCTTGCGGCAGGGGAACACTGAAGCTTTCTTT. Full variable domain (outside the CDR3, taken from reference TRBV5-6 and TRBJ1-1): DAGVTQSPTHLIKTRGQQVTLRCSPKSGHDTVSWYQQALGQGPQFIFQYYEEEERQRGNFPDRFSGHQFPNYSSELNVNALLLGDSALYLCASSLRQGNTEAFFGQGTRLTVV.

The CDR3 region has the DNA TGTGCCAGCAGCAGTGGGGGGAGCTCCTACGAGCAGTACTTC. Translated: CASSSGGSSYEQYF. The V and J genes are TRBV5-4 and TRBJ2-7, with D possibly TRBD2 on 6 matching bases. Trimming left V 4 bases short and J 0 bases short, with 11 bases between. CDR1 SGHNT and CDR2 YYREEE come from the germline V gene (reference sequence). CDR3 length: 14 residues.

The sample holds one count of this clone. V gene TRBV12-5 combines with J gene TRBJ1-4; D call uncertain. Germline CDR1 is LGHNT and CDR2 is FRNRAP. Trimming removed 4 bases at V and 10 bases at J, with 16 bases between. CDR3 length: 14 amino acids. The CDR3 reads CASGSRNEVGKLFF. CDR3 DNA: TGTGCTAGTGGTTCCCGTAACGAAGTCGGAAAACTGTTTTTT.

The V call is TRBV4-2, the J call TRBJ1-6; no reliable D call. The V end lost 1 base, the J end lost 5 bases, and 12 bases lay between the germline ends. The length of the CDR3 is 16 residues. Germline-derived CDR1 and CDR2 are LGHNA and YNFKEQ. CDR3 nucleotides: TGTGCCAGCAGCCAAGTAGTCAGTCAGGATAATTCACCCCTCCACTTT. Its protein is CASSQVVSQDNSPLHF.

The chain is built from TRBV30 and TRBJ2-3; D is perhaps TRBD2 (6 bases). With 8 bases removed from V and 0 bases from J, the gap between germline ends came to 12 bases. Germline CDR1 and CDR2: GTSNPN and SVGIG (reference sequence). The CDR3 spans 13 residues. The CDR3: CAGPGASTDTQYF. In nucleotides, the CDR3 is TGTGCCGGACCGGGAGCTAGCACAGATACGCAGTATTTT.